The 25 T cell receptor beta chains below were found in one sample sequenced in a study of blood T cell repertoires in COVID-19. Clones were sequenced by immunoSEQ multiplex PCR, and TCRdb holds only the in-frame ones, with some missing. The data hold about 280,000 clones, with over 75% observed a single time. Sequences were obtained from peripheral blood. The source of these receptors is a man between 18 and 29 years old with active or convalescent COVID-19.

The chain joins TRBV5-6 to TRBJ1-2; 12 bases map to TRBD1. Germline-derived CDR1 and CDR2 are SGHDT and YYEEEE. J was trimmed by 8 bases and V by 4 bases; bases with no gene match: 9. This CDR3 comprises 15 residues. CDR3 DNA sequence: TGTGCCAGCAGCACAGTCGGGACAGGGGGCTACGGCTACACCTTC. Translated: CASSTVGTGGYGYTF.

The rearrangement joins TRBV11-2 to TRBJ1-3; 8 bases agree with TRBD1. Trimming cost V 4 bases and J 4 bases; bases outside gene matches: 9. This CDR3 region has 16 residues. Germline CDR1 and CDR2: SGHAT and FQNNGV. CDR3 in DNA: TGTGCCAGCAGCTCCCACAGGGGGAAGGTCGGAAACACCATATATTTT. Its translation is CASSSHRGKVGNTIYF.

The chain is built from TRBV19 and TRBJ1-1, with 9 bases matching TRBD1. The CDR3 runs 15 residues. Per the germline V gene, CDR1 is LNHDA and CDR2 is SQIVND (reference sequence). Trimming at V came to 5 bases and at J to 4 bases, leaving 8 bases not matched to a gene. In nucleotides, the CDR3 is TGTGCCAGTAGTTCCGGGACAGGGATGGGCACTGAAGCTTTCTTT. Protein: CASSSGTGMGTEAFF.

The rearrangement links TRBV3-1 (or the pseudogene TRBV3-2) to TRBJ2-7, with 7 bases that match TRBD2. The V gene's germline CDR1 is LGHDT and CDR2 YNNKEL (reference sequence). Trimming took 6 bases from V and 0 from J; bases not matched to a gene: 8. This CDR3 contains 15 residues. This CDR3 reads CASSRSGFSSYEQYF. The DNA of the CDR3 is TGTGCCAGCAGTCGTAGCGGGTTTAGCTCCTACGAGCAGTACTTC.

This sequence joins TRBV7-2 and TRBJ1-5; TRBD1 might be the D (5 bases). This CDR3 spans 15 amino acids. Germline values: CDR1 SGHTA, CDR2 FQGNSA. Trimming shortened V by 3 bases and J by 1 base, and 10 bases separated the two germline ends. Here the CDR3 reads CASSFFRGSNQPQHF. In nucleotides, the CDR3 is TGTGCCAGCAGCTTTTTTAGGGGAAGCAATCAGCCCCAGCATTTT.

The chain uses TRBV10-2 and TRBJ2-3; a weak D match, TRBD2 (7 bases). There are 15 residues in the CDR3. V lost 2 bases and J 3 bases, leaving 12 bases between the germline ends. The germline V gene has CDR1 WSHSY and CDR2 SAAADI. CDR3 sequence (DNA): TGCGCCAGCAGTGAGCCCAAGGGGGGGACAGATACGCAGTATTTT. Residues: CASSEPKGGTDTQYF.

V and J are TRBV27 and TRBJ1-1; D is ambiguous. The germline CDR1 and CDR2 sequences are MNHEY and SMNVEV (reference sequence). V gave up 5 bases and J gave up 4 bases, with 8 bases separating them. The CDR3 extends over 12 amino acids. CDR3 region: CASSAGGTEAFF. The CDR3 DNA is TGTGCCAGCAGTGCAGGAGGCACTGAAGCTTTCTTT.

The chain links TRBV7-6 to TRBJ2-7; TRBD1 might be the D (7 bases). CDR1 and CDR2 (germline): SGHVS, FNYEAQ. The CDR3 is 16 residues long. With 1 base removed from V and 3 bases from J, the gap between germline ends came to 16 bases. The CDR3 spells CASSLDPQGGGYEQYF. The CDR3 DNA is TGTGCCAGCAGCTTAGACCCCCAGGGGGGAGGCTACGAGCAGTACTTC.

This clone appeared once. The rearrangement uses TRBV5-6 and TRBJ2-7, with 7 bases fitting TRBD1. Germline V lookup: CDR1 SGHDT, CDR2 YYEEEE. Trimming at V came to 8 bases and at J to 0 bases, leaving 11 bases not matched to a gene. This CDR3 has 15 residues. The CDR3 spells CASTTTGQSSYEQYF. The CDR3 DNA is TGTGCCAGTACTACAACGGGACAGAGCTCCTACGAGCAGTACTTC.

The rearrangement joins TRBV5-1 to TRBJ1-3; 7 bases are shared with TRBD1. Germline CDR1 reads SGHRS; CDR2 reads YFSETQ. The ends lost 0 bases at V and 0 bases at J; junction bases unmatched: 3. This CDR3 is built from 16 residues. The CDR3 region has the DNA TGCGCCAGCAGCTTGGACAGGGGATTCTCTGGAAACACCATATATTTT. Amino acid sequence: CASSLDRGFSGNTIYF.

The chain carries TRBV13 and TRBJ2-7; 8 positions agree with TRBD1. CDR3 length: 14 amino acids. After removal of 5 bases from V and 6 bases from J, the junction contained 9 bases not matched to a gene. Germline CDR1 PRHDT, CDR2 FYEKMQ (reference sequence). Here the CDR3 reads CASSPGQGGAEQYF. CDR3 DNA: TGTGCCAGCAGCCCAGGACAGGGTGGGGCCGAGCAGTACTTC.

This chain links TRBV6-5 with TRBJ1-2, with 8 bases that match TRBD1. Trimming removed 7 bases from V and 4 bases from J; junction bases left unmatched: 8. Germline-derived CDR1 and CDR2 are MNHEY and SVGAGI. This CDR3 spans 14 amino acids. The CDR3: CASIKRQGPYGYTF. CDR3 DNA sequence: TGTGCCAGCATCAAACGACAGGGGCCCTATGGCTACACCTTC.

This chain links TRBV15 with TRBJ2-1; 10 bases line up with TRBD2. This CDR3 comprises 16 residues. Per the germline V gene, CDR1 is LNHNV and CDR2 is YYDKDF (reference sequence). Trimming at V came to 0 bases and at J to 2 bases, leaving 1 base not matched to a gene. Here the CDR3 reads CATSRESGGAYNEQFF. For the CDR3, the DNA is TGTGCCACCAGCAGAGAGAGCGGGGGGGCCTACAATGAGCAGTTCTTC.

This chain links TRBV19 with TRBJ1-2; 7 nucleotides match TRBD1. Germline values: CDR1 LNHDA, CDR2 SQIVND (reference sequence). The CDR3 has 14 residues. Trimming took 3 bases from V and 3 from J; bases not matched to a gene: 4. For the CDR3, the DNA is TGTGCCAGTAGTATGCCAGGGGGTGACTATGGCTACACCTTC. Its translation is CASSMPGGDYGYTF.

The rearrangement joins TRBV5-6 to TRBJ2-3; a weak D match, TRBD2 (6 bases). CDR3 length: 15 amino acids. Trimming removed 0 bases at V and 6 bases at J, with 14 bases between. Germline CDR1 SGHDT, CDR2 YYEEEE. DNA of the CDR3: TGTGCCAGCAGCTTGGGGCGCGGGGCTCCGGATACGCAGTATTTT. It encodes CASSLGRGAPDTQYF.

CDR3 in DNA: TGTGCCAGCAGTGATACTTACACCGGGGAGCTGTTTTTT. This codes for CASSDTYTGELFF. The chain is built from TRBV6-4 and TRBJ2-2; no firm D call. Germline lookup yields CDR1 MRHNA and CDR2 SNTAGT. Trimming stripped 3 bases from V and 3 bases from J, with 5 bases between. This CDR3 has 13 residues.

This chain joins TRBV29-1 and TRBJ1-1, with D perhaps TRBD1 (6 bases). The V end was cut by 6 bases, the J end by 1 base, with 12 bases between. The CDR3 covers 13 residues. The germline gives CDR1 SQVTM, CDR2 ANQGSEA. CDR3: CSVGGRANTEAFF. The CDR3 DNA reads as TGCAGCGTCGGGGGGCGGGCGAACACTGAAGCTTTCTTT.

The chain uses TRBV6-6 and TRBJ2-1, with 9 bases matching TRBD2. In germline, CDR1 is MNHNY, CDR2 SVGAGI (reference sequence). V lost 0 bases to trimming and J lost 7 bases; unmatched junction nucleotides: 4. This CDR3 is 15 amino acids long. The CDR3 nucleotides are TGTGCCAGCAGTTACTCGCGCGGGGGGGGGAATGAGCAGTTCTTC. Amino acids: CASSYSRGGGNEQFF.

The J gene is TRBJ2-3, the V gene TRBV6-1; possibly TRBD2 for D (6 bases). This CDR3 is built from 15 residues. The V and J ends lost 1 base and 0 bases respectively, with 8 bases between them. Germline values: CDR1 MNHNS, CDR2 SASEGT. The CDR3 is CASSEVGGSTDTQYF. CDR3 coding DNA: TGTGCCAGCAGTGAAGTGGGGGGAAGCACAGATACGCAGTATTTT.

This clone was counted a single time. The rearrangement links TRBV4-1 to TRBJ2-7; TRBD1 aligns across 9 bases. J gave up 3 bases and V 1 base, and 4 bases lay outside the gene matches. CDR3 size: 15 residues. Germline V CDR1 and CDR2: MGHRA, YSYEKL. In nucleotides, the CDR3 is TGCGCCAGCAGCCAAGCGGAGGGACAGGGCTACGAGCAGTACTTC. As protein: CASSQAEGQGYEQYF.

V is TRBV4-1 and J is TRBJ2-3, with 10 bases aligning to TRBD2. The CDR3 sequence is 19 residues long. J gave up 2 bases and V 5 bases, and 16 bases lay outside the gene matches. CDR1 is MGHRA and CDR2 is YSYEKL in the germline V gene. In nucleotides, the CDR3 is TGCGCCAGCAGCACCGGCAGGACTAGCGGCCGGCGACCCACAGATACGCAGTATTTT. This translates into CASSTGRTSGRRPTDTQYF.

The genes are TRBV7-2 and TRBJ1-6, with 7 bases fitting TRBD1. The CDR3 loop spans 14 amino acids. The junction had 7 bases not matched to a gene; V was cut back by 5 bases and J by 9 bases. Germline CDR1 SGHTA, CDR2 FQGNSA. The CDR3 is CASSGQVWGSPLHF. In DNA, the CDR3 is TGTGCCAGCAGCGGACAGGTGTGGGGTTCACCCCTCCACTTT.

The sample holds one count of this clone. The chain uses TRBV12-3 or TRBV12-4 and TRBJ2-5, with a tentative D call TRBD2 (6 bases). The V and J ends lost 3 bases and 10 bases respectively, with 15 bases between them. There are 13 residues in the CDR3. The CDR3 region is CASSLVGKGGQYF. In DNA, the CDR3 is TGTGCCAGCAGTTTGGTGGGGAAGGGAGGCCAGTACTTC.

The J gene is TRBJ2-2, the V gene TRBV7-9; D is possibly TRBD1 (5 bases). The CDR3 spans 16 residues. Trimming took 7 bases from V and 4 from J, leaving 19 bases between them. CDR1 is SEHNR, CDR2 FQNEAQ, per germline (reference sequence). CDR3 protein: CASILPGASGTGELFF. The DNA for the CDR3 is TGTGCCAGCATCCTCCCTGGGGCCTCCGGCACCGGGGAGCTGTTTTTT.

The CDR3 DNA follows: TGTGCCAGCAGCCCCGGGACAGGGAACTACGAGCAGTACTTC. This translates into CASSPGTGNYEQYF. This chain uses TRBV5-4 with TRBJ2-7, with 9 bases aligning to TRBD1. V lost 4 bases to trimming and J lost 3 bases; unmatched junction nucleotides: 5. There are 14 residues in the CDR3. The germline V gene has CDR1 SGHNT and CDR2 YYREEE (reference sequence).